The 5 T cell receptor beta chains given below trace back to one sample, sequenced in a study of a mutant IDH1 vaccine in newly diagnosed glioma. Libraries were prepared by immunoSEQ multiplex PCR; TCRdb keeps only in-frame clonotypes and omits some of them. The table records more than 35,000 clones, roughly 79% of them present only once. The time point here: week 23, last vaccination. Topical imiquimod was applied with each vaccine dose, which held 300 ug of mutant IDH1 20-mer peptide. Their cognate antigens are unknown. The sequencing here drew on PBMCs, taken from a glioma patient whose treatment included an IDH1 peptide vaccine. These receptors originate from a middle-aged man with glioma.

The V gene is TRBV12-5, the J gene TRBJ2-3; D perhaps matches TRBD2 (6 bases). This CDR3 has 15 amino acids. Germline loops: CDR1 LGHNT, CDR2 FRNRAP. Trimming took 9 bases from V and 1 from J, leaving 17 bases between them. As DNA, the CDR3 is TGTGCTAGCGCCCCCTCGGGAGTGGGCACAGATACGCAGTATTTT. Translated: CASAPSGVGTDTQYF.

The chain is built from TRBV7-3 and TRBJ2-5; D may be TRBD1 (6 bases). The CDR3 is made up of 16 amino acids. V was cut by 6 bases and J by 1 base, with 18 bases left in between. CDR1 and CDR2 (germline): SGHTA, FQGTGA. The CDR3 DNA reads as TGTGCCAGCAGTTCTGATAGGGGGATTACCCAAGAGACCCAGTACTTC. This encodes CASSSDRGITQETQYF.

The CDR3 DNA follows: TGCGCCAGCAGCCAAGTGGCAGGGGGTGGCCAGCCCCAGCATTTT. Its protein is CASSQVAGGGQPQHF. The chain has TRBV4-1 and TRBJ1-5; 7 bases are a match to TRBD1. V gave up 1 base and J gave up 7 bases; unmatched junction bases: 7. The CDR3 sequence is 15 residues long. Germline CDR1 reads MGHRA; CDR2 reads YSYEKL.

The J gene is TRBJ1-1, the V gene TRBV7-9; D remains ambiguous. Trimming took 5 bases from V and 5 from J, leaving 15 bases between them. Germline-derived CDR1 and CDR2 are SEHNR and FQNEAQ (reference sequence). The CDR3 has 14 residues. DNA of the CDR3: TGTGCCAGCAGCCCCCCCCCGAGAGGGACTGAAGCTTTCTTT. Translating it yields CASSPPPRGTEAFF.

The chain links TRBV4-3 to TRBJ1-2, with D tentatively TRBD1 (6 bases). Trimming pared 1 base from V and 8 bases from J, leaving 17 bases between. Germline CDR1 and CDR2: LGHNA and YSLEER. This CDR3 spans 15 amino acids. The CDR3 protein is CASSQALQGPSGYTF. The DNA for the CDR3 is TGCGCCAGCAGCCAAGCCCTACAGGGCCCCTCGGGCTACACCTTC.